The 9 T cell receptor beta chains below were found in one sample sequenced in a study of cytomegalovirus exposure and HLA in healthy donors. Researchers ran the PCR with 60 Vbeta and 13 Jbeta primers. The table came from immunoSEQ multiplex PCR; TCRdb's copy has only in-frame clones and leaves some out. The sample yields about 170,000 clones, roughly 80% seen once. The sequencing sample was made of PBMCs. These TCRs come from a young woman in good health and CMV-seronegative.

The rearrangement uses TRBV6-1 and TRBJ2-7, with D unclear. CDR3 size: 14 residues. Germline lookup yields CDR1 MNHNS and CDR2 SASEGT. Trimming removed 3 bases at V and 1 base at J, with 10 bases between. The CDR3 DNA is TGTGCCAGCAGTGACGAAGTGAGTTCCTACGAGCAGTACTTC. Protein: CASSDEVSSYEQYF.

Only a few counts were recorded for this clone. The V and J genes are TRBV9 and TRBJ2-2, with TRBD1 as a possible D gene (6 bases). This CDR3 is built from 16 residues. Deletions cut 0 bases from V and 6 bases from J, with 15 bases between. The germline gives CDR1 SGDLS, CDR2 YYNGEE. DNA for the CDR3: TGTGCCAGCAGCGTAGGTCCAGGGGAAATCGCCGGGGAGCTGTTTTTT. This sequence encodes CASSVGPGEIAGELFF.

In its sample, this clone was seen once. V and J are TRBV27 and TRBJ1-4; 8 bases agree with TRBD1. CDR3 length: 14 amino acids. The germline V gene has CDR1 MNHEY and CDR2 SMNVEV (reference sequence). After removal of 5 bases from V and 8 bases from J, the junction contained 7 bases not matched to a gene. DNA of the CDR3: TGTGCCAGCAGTCCTGGGACAGGTAACGAAAAACTGTTTTTT. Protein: CASSPGTGNEKLFF.

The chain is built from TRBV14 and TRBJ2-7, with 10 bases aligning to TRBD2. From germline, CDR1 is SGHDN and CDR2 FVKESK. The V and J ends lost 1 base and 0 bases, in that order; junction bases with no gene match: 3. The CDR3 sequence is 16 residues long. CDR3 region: CASSQGLAGSSYEQYF. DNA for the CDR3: TGTGCCAGCAGCCAAGGACTAGCGGGTAGCTCCTACGAGCAGTACTTC.

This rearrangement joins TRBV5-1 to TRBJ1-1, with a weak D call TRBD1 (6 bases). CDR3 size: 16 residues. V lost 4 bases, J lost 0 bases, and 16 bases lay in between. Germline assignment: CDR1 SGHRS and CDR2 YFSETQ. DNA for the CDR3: TGCGCCAGCAGCGAAATGACGACAGGCATGAACACTGAAGCTTTCTTT. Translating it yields CASSEMTTGMNTEAFF.

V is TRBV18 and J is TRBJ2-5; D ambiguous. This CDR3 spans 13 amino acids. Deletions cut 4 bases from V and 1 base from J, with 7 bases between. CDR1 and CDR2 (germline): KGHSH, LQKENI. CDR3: CASSRAPQETQYF. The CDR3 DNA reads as TGTGCCAGCTCACGGGCTCCCCAAGAGACCCAGTACTTC.

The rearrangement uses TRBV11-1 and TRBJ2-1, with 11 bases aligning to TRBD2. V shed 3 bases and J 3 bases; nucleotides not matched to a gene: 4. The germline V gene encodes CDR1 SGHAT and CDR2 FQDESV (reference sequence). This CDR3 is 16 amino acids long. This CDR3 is CASSFLAGGYYNEQFF. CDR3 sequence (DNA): TGTGCCAGCAGCTTTCTAGCGGGAGGCTACTACAATGAGCAGTTCTTC.

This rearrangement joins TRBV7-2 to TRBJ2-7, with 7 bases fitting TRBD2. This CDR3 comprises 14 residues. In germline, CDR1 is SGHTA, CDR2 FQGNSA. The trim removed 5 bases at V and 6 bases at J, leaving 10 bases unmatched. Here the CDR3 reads CASSPGGPAGEQYF. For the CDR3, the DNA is TGTGCCAGCAGCCCGGGGGGACCGGCTGGCGAGCAGTACTTC.

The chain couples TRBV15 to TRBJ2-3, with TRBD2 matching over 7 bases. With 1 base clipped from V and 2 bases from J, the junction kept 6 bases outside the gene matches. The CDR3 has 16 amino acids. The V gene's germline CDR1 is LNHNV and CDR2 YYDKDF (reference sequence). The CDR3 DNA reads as TGTGCCACCAGCAGAGGCGCGGGACTAAACACAGATACGCAGTATTTT. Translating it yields CATSRGAGLNTDTQYF.